Below are 10 T cell receptor beta chains sequenced from a single sample in a study of control samples from healthy donors and cancer patients. Profiling relied on immunoSEQ multiplex PCR, and the TCRdb table lists in-frame clones only, not all of them. The data contain approximately 120,000 clones, approximately 90% of them singletons. The specimen was blood. The receptors shown here come from a woman aged 45-65 years in good health.

The genes are TRBV7-3 and TRBJ2-7, with D possibly TRBD1 on 6 matching bases. V was pared by 2 bases and J by 3 bases, with 8 bases between. Germline CDR1 is SGHTA and CDR2 is FQGTGA. The CDR3 runs to 13 residues. In nucleotides, the CDR3 is TGTGCCAGCAGCTTAGAACAGGGCTACGAGCAGTACTTC. It translates to CASSLEQGYEQYF.

The chain couples TRBV7-2 to TRBJ2-4; D is uncertain. Germline lookup yields CDR1 SGHTA and CDR2 FQGNSA. V was trimmed by 1 base and J by 3 bases, leaving 7 bases between them. The CDR3 length is 14 residues. The CDR3 nucleotides are TGTGCCAGCAGCTTAGACAGAATCAAAAACATTCAGTACTTC. It is translated as CASSLDRIKNIQYF.

The CDR3 is CASSQVGTVNEKLFF. Here the CDR3 DNA reads TGCGCCAGCAGCCAAGTTGGAACAGTTAATGAAAAACTGTTTTTT. The V gene is TRBV4-1, the J gene TRBJ1-4; D call uncertain. Germline V gives CDR1 MGHRA, CDR2 YSYEKL. V gave up 1 base and J gave up 4 bases, with 10 bases separating them. The CDR3 sequence is 15 residues long.

The CDR3, as DNA: TGCAGCGCAAGGGGAGTCAATGAGCAGTTCTTC. Protein product: CSARGVNEQFF. This chain links TRBV29-1 with TRBJ2-1; D tentatively fits TRBD1 or TRBD2 (5 bases each). The length of the CDR3 is 11 residues. Trimming left V 7 bases short and J 6 bases short, with 10 bases between. CDR1 is SQVTM, CDR2 ANQGSEA, per germline.

The chain recombines TRBV6-2 or TRBV6-3 with TRBJ1-2; 9 bases fit TRBD1. Germline assignment: CDR1 MNHEY and CDR2 SVGEGT. The length of the CDR3 is 15 residues. With V trimmed by 5 bases and J by 1 base, 5 bases remained unmatched. Written as DNA, the CDR3 is TGTGCCAGCAGTGACCCGGGACAGGGTAACTATGGCTACACCTTC. This encodes CASSDPGQGNYGYTF.

The CDR3 loop is CASSLVPAGVGNEQFF. The CDR3, as DNA: TGTGCCAGCAGCTTGGTGCCAGCGGGAGTAGGAAATGAGCAGTTCTTC. The chain recombines TRBV5-4 with TRBJ2-1; TRBD2 agrees at 8 bases. CDR1 and CDR2 from the germline V gene are SGHNT and YYREEE (reference sequence). CDR3 length equals 16 residues. With V trimmed by 0 bases and J by 7 bases, 9 bases remained unmatched.

The chain's CDR3 is CATSRDLPGLGIVEQFF. The CDR3 nucleotides are TGTGCCACCAGCAGAGATTTGCCGGGACTAGGAATAGTTGAGCAGTTCTTC. This chain links TRBV15 with TRBJ2-1; 8 positions match TRBD2. CDR1 and CDR2 from the germline V gene are LNHNV and YYDKDF (reference sequence). The CDR3 runs 17 residues. The trim removed 0 bases at V and 9 bases at J, leaving 13 bases unmatched.

The chain couples TRBV5-6 to TRBJ1-4, with 8 nucleotides matching TRBD1. This CDR3 has 15 amino acids. J was trimmed by 8 bases and V by 0 bases; bases with no gene match: 6. CDR1 is SGHDT, CDR2 YYEEEE, per germline. The CDR3 DNA follows: TGTGCCAGCAGCTTGGGTCAGGGGGCTTTGGAAAAACTGTTTTTT. Its translation: CASSLGQGALEKLFF.

V gene TRBV12-3 or TRBV12-4 combines with J gene TRBJ2-3; D remains ambiguous. The CDR3 has 11 amino acids. Trimming left V 3 bases short and J 9 bases short, with 7 bases between. CDR3 coding DNA: TGTGCCAGCAGTTTTGCGGACACGCAGTATTTT. This codes for CASSFADTQYF.

The sample holds one count of this clone. V and J are TRBV30 and TRBJ2-6; maybe TRBD1 (6 bases). V was trimmed by 4 bases and J by 2 bases, leaving 6 bases between them. The CDR3 spans 13 residues. Germline CDR1 is GTSNPN and CDR2 is SVGIG (reference sequence). This chain's CDR3 is CAWTGAGANVLTF. The CDR3 bases are TGTGCCTGGACAGGGGCTGGGGCCAACGTCCTGACTTTC.